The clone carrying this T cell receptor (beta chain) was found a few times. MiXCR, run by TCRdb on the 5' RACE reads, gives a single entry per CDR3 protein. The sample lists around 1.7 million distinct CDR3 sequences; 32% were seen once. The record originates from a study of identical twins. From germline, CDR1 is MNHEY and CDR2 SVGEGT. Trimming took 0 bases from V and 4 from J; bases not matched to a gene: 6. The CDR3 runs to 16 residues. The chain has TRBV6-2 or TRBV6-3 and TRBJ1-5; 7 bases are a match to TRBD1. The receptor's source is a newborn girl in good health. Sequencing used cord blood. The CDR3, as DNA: TGTGCCAGCAGTTACTCTTTCAGGGGGGATAATCAGCCCCAGCATTTT. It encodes CASSYSFRGDNQPQHF.